These 18 T cell receptor beta chains were all obtained from the same sample, sequenced in a study of T-cell memory formation after mild COVID-19. TCRdb used MiXCR to reprocess the 5' RACE reads, holding one entry per CDR3 protein. Of more than 300,000 distinct CDR3 sequences in the sample, roughly 15% were seen once. The sample taken for sequencing was PBMCs or a T cell subset sorted from them (not recorded which). These receptor sequences come from a man aged 18 to 29 who had mild COVID-19 (a few samples of this study predate the infection). Cell type and time point are not known.

There are a few counts of this clonotype. This chain connects TRBV19 to TRBJ2-7, with 10 positions matching TRBD1. Germline trimming cut 7 bases from V and 3 bases from J; bases unmatched to any gene: 3. The CDR3 has 13 residues. Germline V gene sequence: CDR1 LNHDA, CDR2 SQIVND (reference sequence). CDR3 loop: CASIGQGDYEQYF. In nucleotides, the CDR3 is TGTGCCAGTATCGGACAGGGGGACTACGAGCAGTACTTC.

This chain joins TRBV10-3 and TRBJ2-3; D is uncertain. CDR1 and CDR2 from the germline V gene are ENHRY and SYGVKD. Trimming cost V 7 bases and J 1 base, with 9 bases left between them. The CDR3 spans 13 residues. CDR3 nucleotides: TGTGCCATCACCAAGGACGGCACAGATACGCAGTATTTT. The encoded protein is CAITKDGTDTQYF.

This clonotype was observed many times. The gene calls are TRBV5-1 and TRBJ1-2; the match to TRBD1 covers 9 bases. This CDR3 region has 15 residues. Per the germline V gene, CDR1 is SGHRS and CDR2 is YFSETQ. V shed 4 bases and J 5 bases; nucleotides not matched to a gene: 9. CDR3 sequence (DNA): TGCGCCAGCAGCGACCGGGACAGGGAAAGATATGGCTACACCTTC. It is translated as CASSDRDRERYGYTF. Full variable domain (missing parts from reference TRBV5-1 and TRBJ1-2): KAGVTQTPRYLIKTRGQQVTLSCSPISGHRSVSWYQQTPGQGLQFLFEYFSETQRNKGNFPGRFSGRQFSNSRSEMNVSTLELGDSALYLCASSDRDRERYGYTFGSGTRLTVV.

The CDR3 nucleotides are TGCAGCGTTGCTAGTCCTTGGGATGAGCAGTTCTTC. Translated: CSVASPWDEQFF. This chain connects TRBV29-1 to TRBJ2-1; D unresolved. The germline gives CDR1 SQVTM, CDR2 ANQGSEA. The CDR3 length is 12 residues. V lost 4 bases and J 8 bases, leaving 12 bases between the germline ends.

This clonotype has at least ten counts. The V gene is TRBV25-1, the J gene TRBJ2-5, with 12 bases matching TRBD1. CDR1 is MGHDK, CDR2 SYGVNS, per germline. The CDR3 spans 13 residues. CDR3 in amino acids: CAYGTGGVETQYF. CDR3 bases: TGTGCTTACGGGACAGGGGGCGTGGAGACCCAGTACTTC.

This clonotype was seen only a few times. The rearrangement joins TRBV9 to TRBJ2-1; no definite D call. V lost 0 bases and J 5 bases, leaving 3 bases between the germline ends. CDR1 is SGDLS, CDR2 YYNGEE, per germline. This CDR3 spans 12 amino acids. CDR3 protein: CASSVGDNEQFF. The CDR3 region has the DNA TGTGCCAGCAGCGTAGGGGACAATGAGCAGTTCTTC.

This clonotype was counted only a few times. The chain combines TRBV9 with TRBJ1-5, with a possible D match to TRBD1 (5 bases). Trimming cost V 0 bases and J 8 bases, with 18 bases left between them. The CDR3 is made up of 16 amino acids. CDR1 and CDR2 (germline): SGDLS, YYNGEE. The CDR3: CASSVGAGLMVEPQHF. CDR3 nucleotides: TGTGCCAGCAGCGTAGGGGCAGGGTTGATGGTGGAGCCCCAGCATTTT.

The J gene is TRBJ2-7, the V gene TRBV20-1; D not certain. The V end was cut by 5 bases, the J end by 4 bases, with 9 bases between. The CDR3 consists of 11 residues. CDR1 is DFQATT and CDR2 is SNEGSKA in the germline V gene (reference sequence). CDR3 DNA sequence: TGCAGTGCTTCGCACACTTACGAGCAGTACGTC. Translated: CSASHTYEQYV.

This sequence joins TRBV2 and TRBJ2-5, with D hard to call. In germline, CDR1 is SNHLY, CDR2 FYNNEI. This CDR3 region has 15 residues. The germline V and J ends were trimmed by 0 bases and 2 bases, with 10 bases remaining between them. CDR3 amino acids: CASSEAVLIQETQYF. The CDR3 DNA reads TGTGCCAGCAGTGAAGCGGTCCTCATACAAGAGACCCAGTACTTC.

This rearrangement joins TRBV12-3 or TRBV12-4 to TRBJ1-5, with D unclear. Trimming stripped 7 bases from V and 6 bases from J, with 10 bases between. The CDR3 is 12 residues long. The CDR3 region is CASTSELQPQHF. DNA for the CDR3: TGTGCCAGCACCTCAGAACTTCAGCCCCAGCATTTT.

This clonotype came up a few times. The chain is built from TRBV11-2 and TRBJ2-2; perhaps D is TRBD1 or TRBD2 (5 bases each). Germline loops: CDR1 SGHAT, CDR2 FQNNGV. The CDR3 is 17 amino acids. Trimming stripped 3 bases from V and 5 bases from J, with 19 bases between. In DNA, the CDR3 is TGTGCCAGCAGCTTCTGGGGGAGTCCCGACATTACCGGGGAGCTGTTTTTT. It codes for CASSFWGSPDITGELFF.

This clonotype was seen a handful of times. This chain joins TRBV6-2 or TRBV6-3 and TRBJ2-7, with D possibly called TRBD1 or TRBD2 (6 bases each). The V and J ends lost 4 bases and 4 bases respectively, with 17 bases between them. Per the germline V gene, CDR1 is MNHEY and CDR2 is SVGEGT. The CDR3 totals 15 residues. CDR3 residues: CASSFPSRGRYEQYF. CDR3 bases: TGTGCCAGCAGTTTCCCATCCCGGGGGCGATACGAGCAGTACTTC.

This sequence joins TRBV20-1 and TRBJ1-2; D is uncertain. The length of the CDR3 is 14 residues. The V gene lost 6 bases and the J gene lost 4 bases, with 18 bases spanning the gap. Germline CDR1 reads DFQATT; CDR2 reads SNEGSKA (reference sequence). CDR3 in DNA: TGCAGTGCCACATCAATCGACGTGGTCTATGGCTACACCTTC. As protein: CSATSIDVVYGYTF.

This chain connects TRBV21-1 to TRBJ1-2. TRBV21-1 is a listed pseudogene. This CDR3 spans 17 amino acids. CDR3 residues: CASSRAEIPLLENGLGF. In DNA, the CDR3 is TGTGCCAGCAGCAGAGCCGAAATACCACTGCTAGAAAATGGCCTTGGATTC.

This clonotype has only a few counts. The J gene is TRBJ2-1, the V gene TRBV19, with D possibly matching TRBD2 (5 bases). Looked up from germline, CDR1 is LNHDA and CDR2 is SQIVND (reference sequence). V lost 9 bases, J lost 6 bases, and 12 bases lay in between. CDR3 length: 12 amino acids. The CDR3 DNA sequence: TGTGCCAGCGGGCGGGCCCTCAATGAGCAGTTCTTC. Amino acids: CASGRALNEQFF.

This clonotype was counted ten times or more. This rearrangement joins TRBV28 to TRBJ2-2; D uncertain. Per the germline V gene, CDR1 is MDHEN and CDR2 is SYDVKM. This CDR3 region has 16 residues. Trimming left V 8 bases short and J 3 bases short, with 19 bases between. The DNA of the CDR3 is TGTGCCAGCCACCCCCCCGATTCTAGGGACACCGGGGAGCTGTTTTTT. Its translation is CASHPPDSRDTGELFF.

The table lists this clonotype with a few counts. J is TRBJ1-1 and V is TRBV5-1; tentative D call: TRBD1 (5 bases). The germline V gene encodes CDR1 SGHRS and CDR2 YFSETQ. V lost 0 bases to trimming and J lost 2 bases, with 14 bases between them. There are 16 residues in the CDR3. The DNA of the CDR3 is TGCGCCAGCAGCTTGGAGTACGGGACGGTCAACACTGAAGCTTTCTTT. Translation: CASSLEYGTVNTEAFF.

In its sample, this clonotype was seen many times. The chain uses TRBV7-2 and TRBJ2-1; D is unclear. The CDR3 covers 16 residues. Germline lookup yields CDR1 SGHTA and CDR2 FQGNSA. Trimming stripped 2 bases from V and 4 bases from J, with 15 bases between. As DNA, the CDR3 is TGTGCCAGCAGCTTATTGGGCCTAACGACTTACAATGAGCAGTTCTTC. Protein sequence: CASSLLGLTTYNEQFF.